These 6 T cell receptor beta chains share one sample of origin, sequenced in a study of glioma-infiltrating T cells. TCR alpha and beta CDR3 regions were amplified from RNA using iRepertoire nested multiplex PCR. TCRdb reprocessed the multiplex PCR reads via MiXCR and lists one record per CDR3 protein. This sample has around 100,000 distinct CDR3 sequences; 29% occur once, and the top ten carry roughly 46%. Sequenced input: glioma tissue, nonneoplastic brain tissue, or PBMCs (not recorded which). These receptors came from a human donor with low-grade glioma or glioblastoma, undergoing nonglioma brain surgery, or in good health (not recorded which).

Details on this clonotype: This may be a read error: a much more frequent sequence differs by one nucleotide. The rearrangement uses TRBV7-9 and TRBJ1-3; no definite D call. CDR3 length: 15 residues. The ends were cut back, 3 bases at V and 0 bases at J, with 9 bases in the middle. Germline lookup yields CDR1 SEHNR and CDR2 FQNEAQ (reference sequence). This CDR3 reads CASSFIPTSGNTIYF. In DNA form, the CDR3 reads TGTGCCAGCAGCTTTATTCCCACCTCTGGAAACACCATATATTTT.

The chain links TRBV19 to TRBJ2-5, with 9 nucleotides matching TRBD1. The CDR3 consists of 14 residues. Per germline, CDR1 LNHDA and CDR2 SQIVND (reference sequence). Losses at the gene ends were 8 bases for V and 2 bases for J; bases not matched to a gene: 6. CDR3 sequence reads: CASGYRGRQETQYF. Here the CDR3 DNA reads TGTGCCAGTGGTTACAGGGGGCGACAAGAGACCCAGTACTTC.

About this clonotype itself: This may be a read error, as it is one base from a much larger clone. The rearrangement joins TRBV6-1 to TRBJ1-1; D gene unclear. V dropped 7 bases and J dropped 1 base, with 10 bases sitting between them. Germline CDR1 MNHNS, CDR2 SASEGT. There are 13 residues in the CDR3. CDR3 amino acids: CASTPPPNTEAFF. The CDR3 DNA follows: TGTGCCAGCACCCCACCCCCGAACACTGAAGCTTTCTTT.

The rearrangement uses TRBV3-1 and TRBJ2-4, with D unresolved. Germline V lookup: CDR1 LGHDT, CDR2 YNNKEL (reference sequence). V was clipped by 8 bases and J by 0 bases, with 8 bases between them. The CDR3 consists of 13 residues. CDR3 loop: CASGVLAKNIQYF. CDR3 nucleotide sequence: TGTGCCAGCGGGGTGCTAGCCAAAAACATTCAGTACTTC.

The chain is built from TRBV7-2 and TRBJ2-1; D not resolved. Per the germline V gene, CDR1 is SGHTA and CDR2 is FQGNSA. V was shortened by 3 bases and J by 0 bases, with 12 bases between the two germline ends. The CDR3 runs 16 residues. The CDR3 sequence is CASSLSQTTSYNEQFF. CDR3 sequence (DNA): TGTGCCAGCAGCTTGTCTCAGACAACCTCCTACAATGAGCAGTTCTTC.

This clonotype was counted only a few times. V usage is TRBV12-3 or TRBV12-4 and J usage is TRBJ2-2; 7 bases align to TRBD2. The length of the CDR3 is 18 residues. Trimming removed 6 bases from V and 2 bases from J; junction bases left unmatched: 15. DNA for the CDR3: TGTGCCAGCAGCCCTCCGGGTTTCGGGACTACAAACACCGGGGAGCTGTTTTTT. As protein: CASSPPGFGTTNTGELFF.